The sequence of this T cell receptor (beta chain) was determined in a study of T cell repertoires in cytomegalovirus infection. Study in general: Both CMV infection and a matching HLA type were indicated by public TCR beta signatures.

Study-wide results and limits: The study found HLA-C-restricted CMV-specific TCR beta clonotypes dominating the ex vivo response. CMV carriers having the relevant HLA were flagged by cumulative public TCR beta family frequency.

This clonotype came up a few times. Antigen: not known. In TCRdb, the reads were re-called with MiXCR into one record per CDR3 protein. The sample contains some 160,000 distinct CDR3 sequences, 15% to 20% of which appear only once. The CDR3 sequence is 14 residues long. Looked up from germline, CDR1 is SGDLS and CDR2 is YYNGEE. J gave up 6 bases and V 4 bases, and 5 bases lay outside the gene matches. This chain links TRBV9 with TRBJ1-2, with TRBD1 identical over 11 bases. The clonotype was recovered from a human donor in good health (CMV status not recorded). Some clones in this sample may be carry-over from other donors' samples. Material for sequencing was CD8+ T cells from PBMCs. The DNA of the CDR3 is TGTGCCAGCAGCACCCGGGGACAGGGGGATGGCTACACCTTC. Translating gives CASSTRGQGDGYTF.